The 9 T cell receptor beta chains below were found in one sample sequenced in a study of blood T cell repertoires in COVID-19. Profiled with immunoSEQ multiplex PCR; TCRdb holds only in-frame clones, not every one. Here the sample spans around 260,000 clones, 84% being singletons. Sequencing was performed on PBMCs or T cells enriched from blood (not recorded which). Receptors were obtained from a man aged 25-45 years with acute COVID-19.

The chain couples TRBV19 to TRBJ2-5, with D perhaps matching TRBD2 (6 bases). V was pared by 9 bases and J by 1 base, with 18 bases between. This CDR3 comprises 15 residues. Germline V gene data show CDR1 as LNHDA and CDR2 as SQIVND (reference sequence). The CDR3 coding sequence is TGTGCCAGCGCCGACCGATCCGGGAGCCAAGAGACCCAGTACTTC. Its translation: CASADRSGSQETQYF.

The rearrangement uses TRBV2 and TRBJ2-3; 12 bases line up with TRBD2. J was trimmed by 2 bases and V by 6 bases; bases with no gene match: 6. Germline-derived CDR1 and CDR2 are SNHLY and FYNNEI. This CDR3 has 16 amino acids. Written as DNA, the CDR3 is TGTGCCAGCAGAAAACTAGCGGGAGGCTCCACAGATACGCAGTATTTT. Its translation is CASRKLAGGSTDTQYF.

The V call is TRBV29-1, the J call TRBJ2-3; 10 bases map to TRBD1. The length of the CDR3 is 13 residues. V shed 4 bases and J 6 bases; nucleotides not matched to a gene: 4. The V gene's germline CDR1 is SQVTM and CDR2 ANQGSEA. The CDR3 reads CSVGDRGRDTQYF. In DNA, the CDR3 is TGCAGCGTTGGGGACAGGGGTAGGGATACGCAGTATTTT.

The gene calls are TRBV6-1 and TRBJ1-5; a weak D match, TRBD1 (5 bases). The V and J ends lost 3 bases and 1 base respectively, with 10 bases between them. The CDR3 runs 15 residues. CDR1 and CDR2 from the germline V gene are MNHNS and SASEGT. The CDR3 DNA sequence: TGTGCCAGCAGTGATAGGTGGGGCAGCAATCAGCCCCAGCATTTT. This translates into CASSDRWGSNQPQHF.

A single count supports this clone. The chain combines TRBV28 with TRBJ1-6; 8 nucleotides agree with TRBD1. Germline CDR1 is MDHEN and CDR2 is SYDVKM. V lost 4 bases to trimming and J lost 0 bases; unmatched junction nucleotides: 14. This CDR3 comprises 20 residues. The CDR3 here is CASSSLSRTGWSSYNSPLHF. The CDR3 DNA follows: TGTGCCAGCAGTTCCCTCTCAAGGACAGGGTGGAGCTCCTATAATTCACCCCTCCACTTT.

V is TRBV24-1 and J is TRBJ1-5, with a tentative D call TRBD1 (6 bases). Germline assignment: CDR1 KGHDR and CDR2 SFDVKD. The CDR3 has 13 residues. Trimming cost V 10 bases and J 4 bases, with 13 bases left between them. The CDR3 DNA is TGTGCCACGAGCAACCAGGGGAATCAGCCCCAGCATTTT. This sequence encodes CATSNQGNQPQHF.

The chain carries TRBV19 and TRBJ1-1; D ambiguous. The CDR3 loop spans 14 amino acids. Germline V gene sequence: CDR1 LNHDA, CDR2 SQIVND (reference sequence). The ends were cut back, 9 bases at V and 4 bases at J, with 18 bases in the middle. The CDR3 DNA follows: TGTGCCAGCCCGCCCAACCTCGGGGTCACTGAAGCTTTCTTT. It yields the protein CASPPNLGVTEAFF.

This chain links TRBV12-3 or TRBV12-4 with TRBJ2-7; a possible D gene is TRBD2 (5 bases). The CDR3 is 12 residues long. V was cut by 7 bases and J by 8 bases, with 15 bases left in between. The CDR3 nucleotides are TGTGCCAGCACCATCGGCCGGGAAAAGCAGTACGTC. It translates to CASTIGREKQYV.

The J gene is TRBJ1-1, the V gene TRBV5-4; D ambiguous. V was cut by 0 bases and J by 1 base, with 10 bases left in between. Germline CDR1 is SGHNT and CDR2 is YYREEE (reference sequence). There are 15 residues in the CDR3. CDR3 sequence (DNA): TGTGCCAGCAGCTTGGGAGGACTGCGGAACACTGAAGCTTTCTTT. Translated, it gives CASSLGGLRNTEAFF. The complete variable domain, with remaining parts taken from reference TRBV5-4 and TRBJ1-1, reads ETGVTQSPTHLIKTRGQQVTLRCSSQSGHNTVSWYQQALGQGPQFIFQYYREEENGRGNFPPRFSGLQFPNYSSELNVNALELDDSALYLCASSLGGLRNTEAFFGQGTRLTVV.